This TCR beta chain was sequenced for a study of response to subunit inactivated influenza vaccine. Whole-study findings and limits: Few additional T cells are recruited per seasonal influenza vaccination, authors suggested.

Germline CDR1 is MNHEY and CDR2 is SVGAGI. Trimming left V 3 bases short and J 3 bases short, with 14 bases between. The CDR3 sequence is 15 residues long. TCRdb used MiXCR to reprocess the RT-PCR reads, holding one entry per CDR3 protein. The data show 700,000 to 900,000 distinct CDR3 sequences, with 21% seen just once and 10% held by the top ten. Worth noting for this clonotype: Its antigen is unidentified.

The rearrangement uses TRBV6-5 and TRBJ1-1; no clear D gene. The sample here was PBMCs from blood, taken less than 6 days after vaccination. This TCR was sampled from a man between 50 and 59 years old who received an inactivated influenza vaccine. The CDR3 nucleotides are TGTGCCAGCAGTTATACGGCCGCCTTTGACACTGAAGCTTTCTTT. This translates into CASSYTAAFDTEAFF.